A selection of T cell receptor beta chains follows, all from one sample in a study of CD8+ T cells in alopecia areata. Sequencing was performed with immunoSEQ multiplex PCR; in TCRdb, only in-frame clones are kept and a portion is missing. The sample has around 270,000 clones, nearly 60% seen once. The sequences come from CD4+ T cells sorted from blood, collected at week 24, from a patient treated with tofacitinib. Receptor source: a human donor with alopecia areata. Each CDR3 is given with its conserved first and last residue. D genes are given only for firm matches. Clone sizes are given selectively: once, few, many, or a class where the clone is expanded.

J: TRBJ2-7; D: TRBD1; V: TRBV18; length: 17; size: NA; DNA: TGTGCCAGCTCACCACGTGACGGGACAGGGGGTATCCTGACGCAGTACTTC; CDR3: CASSPRDGTGGILTQYF
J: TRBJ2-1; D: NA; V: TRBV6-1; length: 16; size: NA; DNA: TGTGCCAGCAGTGATTTACTCCCAAGCTCCTACAATGAGCAGTTCTTC; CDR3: CASSDLLPSSYNEQFF
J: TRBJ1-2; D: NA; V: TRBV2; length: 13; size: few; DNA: TGTGCCTCCCCCTTTTCCGGGGGGTATGGCTACACCTTC; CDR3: CASPFSGGYGYTF
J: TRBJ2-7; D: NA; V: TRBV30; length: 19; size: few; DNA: TGTGCCTGGAGTGTACACCCACGGGGATACAGGGATGGGCCCTACGAGCAGTACTTC; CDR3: CAWSVHPRGYRDGPYEQYF
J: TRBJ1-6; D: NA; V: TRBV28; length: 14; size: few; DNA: TGTGCCAGCAGGGCATCTCTTGATAATTCACCCCTCCACTTT; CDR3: CASRASLDNSPLHF
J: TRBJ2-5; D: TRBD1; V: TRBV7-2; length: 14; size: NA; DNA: TGTGCCAGCAGCTTAGGGACAGGGGGGGAGACCCAGTACTTC; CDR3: CASSLGTGGETQYF
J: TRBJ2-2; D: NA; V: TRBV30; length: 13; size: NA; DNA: TGTGCCTGGAGCCATAGCGGCACCGGGGAGCTGTTTTTT; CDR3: CAWSHSGTGELFF
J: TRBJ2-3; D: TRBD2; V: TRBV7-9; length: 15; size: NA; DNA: TGTGCCAGCAGCCCCTTAGGACTAGCTGCAGATACGCAGTATTTT; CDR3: CASSPLGLAADTQYF
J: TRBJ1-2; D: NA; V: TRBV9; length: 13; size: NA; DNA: TGTGCCAGCAGCGCCGGCCGACCTCCTGGCTACACCTTC; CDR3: CASSAGRPPGYTF
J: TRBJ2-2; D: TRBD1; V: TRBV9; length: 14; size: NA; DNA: TGTGCCAGCACAGGACAGGGGATCGGTGGGGAGCTGTTTTTT; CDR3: CASTGQGIGGELFF
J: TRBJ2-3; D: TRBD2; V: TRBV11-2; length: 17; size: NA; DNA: TGTGCCAGCAGCTCGCGGACTAGAGCTGCGGGGGGAGATACGCAGTATTTT; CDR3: CASSSRTRAAGGDTQYF
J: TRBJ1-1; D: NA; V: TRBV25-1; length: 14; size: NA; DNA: TGTGCCAGCAGTGTTACAGGGCTGAACACTGAAGCTTTCTTT; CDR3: CASSVTGLNTEAFF
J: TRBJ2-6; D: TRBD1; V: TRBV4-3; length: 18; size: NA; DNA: TGCGCCAGCAGCCACCCACCGGGACAGGGAACTGGGGCCAACGTCCTGACTTTC; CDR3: CASSHPPGQGTGANVLTF
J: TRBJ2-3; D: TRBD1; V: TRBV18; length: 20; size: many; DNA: TGTGCCAGCTCACGAACCGGGACAGTTGTACCCGGTGAGGACACAGATACGCAGTATTTT; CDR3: CASSRTGTVVPGEDTDTQYF
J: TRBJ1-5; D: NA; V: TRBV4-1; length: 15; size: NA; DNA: TGCGCCAGCAGCCAAGTCCCCAGCGGCAATCAGCCCCAGCATTTT; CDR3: CASSQVPSGNQPQHF
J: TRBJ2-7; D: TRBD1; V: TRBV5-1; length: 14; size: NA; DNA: TGCGCCAGCAGCTTGGGGACAGGGTCTCACGAGCAGTACTTC; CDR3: CASSLGTGSHEQYF
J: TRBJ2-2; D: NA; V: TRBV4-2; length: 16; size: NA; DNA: TGTGCCAGCAGCCGCATGGGGGGGGCCGACACCGGGGAGCTGTTTTTT; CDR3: CASSRMGGADTGELFF
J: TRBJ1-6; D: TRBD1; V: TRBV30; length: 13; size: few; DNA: TGTGCCTGGAGGCAGGGGGCGGGTTCACCCCTCCACTTT; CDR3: CAWRQGAGSPLHF
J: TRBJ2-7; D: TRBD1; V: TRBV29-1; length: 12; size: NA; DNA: TGCAGCGTTGCCCGACAGGGCTACGAGCAGTACTTC; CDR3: CSVARQGYEQYF
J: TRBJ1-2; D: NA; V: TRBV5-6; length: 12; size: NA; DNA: TGTGCCAGCAGCTTGTACTCCTATGGCTACACCTTC; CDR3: CASSLYSYGYTF